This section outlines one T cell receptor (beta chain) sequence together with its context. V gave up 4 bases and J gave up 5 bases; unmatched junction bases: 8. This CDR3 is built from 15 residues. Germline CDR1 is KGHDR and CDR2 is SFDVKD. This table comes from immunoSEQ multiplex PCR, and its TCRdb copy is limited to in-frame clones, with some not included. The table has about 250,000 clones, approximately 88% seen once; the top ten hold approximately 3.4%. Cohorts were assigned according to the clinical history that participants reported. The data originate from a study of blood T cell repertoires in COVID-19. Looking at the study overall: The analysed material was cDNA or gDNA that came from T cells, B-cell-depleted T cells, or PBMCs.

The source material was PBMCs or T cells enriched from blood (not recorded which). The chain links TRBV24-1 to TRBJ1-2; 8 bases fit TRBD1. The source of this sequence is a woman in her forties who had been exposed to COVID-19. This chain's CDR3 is CATSEHAGGAYGYTF. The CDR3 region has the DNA TGTGCCACCAGTGAACACGCAGGGGGCGCGTATGGCTACACCTTC.